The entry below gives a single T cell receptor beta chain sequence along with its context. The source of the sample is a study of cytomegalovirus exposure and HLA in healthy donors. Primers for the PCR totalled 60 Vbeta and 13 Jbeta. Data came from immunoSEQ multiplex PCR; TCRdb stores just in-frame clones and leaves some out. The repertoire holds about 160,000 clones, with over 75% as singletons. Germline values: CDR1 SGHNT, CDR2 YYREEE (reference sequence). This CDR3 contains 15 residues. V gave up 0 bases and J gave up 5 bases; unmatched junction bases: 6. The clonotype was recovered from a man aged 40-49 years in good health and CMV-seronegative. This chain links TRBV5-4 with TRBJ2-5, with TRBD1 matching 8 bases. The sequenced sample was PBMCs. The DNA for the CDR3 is TGTGCCAGCAGCTTGGGCACAGGGGGTATGGAGACCCAGTACTTC. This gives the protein CASSLGTGGMETQYF.